The sample holds a few counts of the clone carrying this TCR beta chain. Its antigen is not known. At one end the junction does not follow the germline gene, possibly because of a read error. Both 60 Vbeta primers and 13 Jbeta primers went into the PCR. TCRdb's copy holds only in-frame clones and misses some; the assay was immunoSEQ multiplex PCR. The sample has under 200,000 clones, 60% to 85% seen once; the top ten hold 4.5% to 6%. This entry comes from a study of cytomegalovirus exposure and HLA in healthy donors. Study-wide results and limits: Trimming of TCR beta V- and J-genes showed a link, identified in a later analysis, to a missense DCLRE1C variant. Overall, around 150 TCR beta chains were annotated as cytomegalovirus-associated.

This TCR came from a man aged 35-49 years in good health and CMV-seronegative. The sequencing input was PBMCs.

The CDR3: CASSPGTADSNEQYF. CDR3 bases: TGTGCCAGCAGCCCCGGGACAGCCGACTCCAACGAGCAGTACTTC. This rearrangement joins TRBV5-8 to TRBJ2-7; 7 bases align to TRBD1. Germline V gives CDR1 SGHTS, CDR2 YDEGEE. The CDR3 sequence is 15 residues long.